Reported below is one T cell receptor (beta chain). No antigen is known for it. One base away there is no much larger clone; base qualities are not given. This sample is part of a study of long-term antiretroviral therapy in people with HIV (dated by TCRdb to between 2021 and 2022). With regard to the full study: The earliest samples were collected about a decade before the 2015 WHO recommendation for immediate ART, when ART was typically delayed until CD4 counts fell. This retrospective serial study examined whether starting ART and sustained HIV suppression were associated with changes in the composition and diversity of the TRB repertoire in peripheral blood. A total of around 190 cryopreserved PBMC samples came from 25 to 35 adults with confirmed HIV infection and were collected serially over a mean of about six years (range 1-12). About 40% of the roughly 30 participants with HIV were female. No cross-contamination during QIAcube processing was shown when test extractions of a monoclonal T-cell line were performed alongside some 33 polyclonal samples. General findings and caveats noted by the study authors: The samples span the years 2004 to 2017, and the ART regimens used may be less effective than current regimens. Inferences about post-ART repertoire changes are limited because no data were available on ART adherence, viral resistance or therapy changes. At every time point, the repertoire was dominated by expanded TRB clones first identified before ART initiation, although this dominance fluctuated and, in many PLHIV, declined after ART. Narrower CDR3 length ranges were observed in HIV repertoires than in controls, and an antigen-experienced repertoire with only a slight naive shift after ART was suggested by the network structure. Starting ART was linked to a significant rise in TRB diversity, yet even with long-term ART the diversity remained significantly lower than in transplant donor controls. Because PBMC availability was limited, only the TCR beta chain was sequenced, with no alpha chain pairing. Because pre-ART samples had limited cell numbers, profiling was done on unsorted PBMC rather than on sorted CD4+ and CD8+ T cells.

Participants were included only if at least one PBMC sample before ART initiation and at least two post-ART samples were available. Treatment was received in the United States of America by all participants with HIV. Before DNA extraction, cryopreserved samples containing about 1-11 million PBMC were thawed and washed. At the time of the earliest PBMC sample, participants with HIV were aged between roughly 23 and 60 years. PBMC samples were contributed by each participant from 1-4 timepoints before ART initiation and 2-8 timepoints after ART initiation, with a median of 7 samples. Serial HIV viral load, CD4+ T-cell count, ART history and demographic data were obtained for every participant. Using a Qiagen kit on a QIAcube, genomic DNA was extracted from unsorted PBMC, with samples processed in batches of 12. The immunoSEQ hsTCRB v3.0 assay was used at survey level resolution for TRB variable region sequencing. TRB sequencing targeted a depth of about 40,000-50,000 T-cell genomes per sample. TRB libraries were pooled and sequenced on an Illumina MiSeq using a v3 150-cycle kit. On the authors' methods: Analysis of repertoires was carried out in R inside a reproducible Nextflow workflow spanning QC, data transformation and analysis. LymphoSeq2, an R package for exploring AIRR-Seq data, was used to implement the custom analyses. A few samples that yielded fewer than 5000 total TRB sequences were excluded, so that more than 150 HIV repertoires were analyzed. Of the approximately 190 retained HIV repertoires, about 60 were collected before and about 130 after ART initiation. Repertoires were downsampled to 5000 TRB nucleotide sequences, and summary statistics were averaged over 100 downsampling iterations. Only TRB sequences with CDR3 regions of at least seven amino acids were retained for analysis. Diversity was assessed using a clonality score derived from Shannon entropy and using the Gini coefficient. Repertoire networks linked the top 5000 CDR3 amino acid sequences whenever two sequences differed by an edit distance of one. For TRB CDR3 amino acid sequences, antigen specificity groups and MHC restriction were predicted with GLIPH2. To flag known CMV, EBV, HIV or tissue antigen associations, CDR3 amino acid sequences were matched against VDJdb and McPAS-TCR. Pre-ART, post-ART and control groups were compared with Wilcoxon signed-rank tests and Holm-Bonferroni correction. TCRdb provides this immuneACCESS table in a form limited to in-frame rearrangements. Some clones are lacking; in checked studies, under half of them reflect an unresolved V gene, and why the rest are absent is not known. V and J calls and clone size are those listed in that table; D and trimming were worked out from the DNA. The sample yields around 39,000 clones; roughly 87% were counted once. 5.5% to 8% of the sample is in the top ten clones.

Germline trimming: 4 bases from V, 5 bases from J; junction bases outside gene matches: 5. The CDR3 runs 13 amino acids, cysteine and phenylalanine included. The read is trimmed to its CDR3 DNA, 39 bases read in frame from base 1. From a lookup of the germline V gene, CDR1 and CDR2 are SGHDT and YYEEEE. Sample: unsorted PBMCs, taken 1 year after starting antiretroviral therapy. The rearrangement combines TRBV5-6 with TRBJ2-7, with 8 bases in between that match TRBD2. This clonotype was obtained from a man aged 18-30 years with HIV. The encoded CDR3 is CASSPGGEDEQYF. The nucleotide sequence reads as follows: TGTGCCAGCAGCCCGGGGGGGGAGGACGAGCAGTACTTC. Reference TRBV5-6 and TRBJ2-7 proteins supply the regions before and after the CDR3; the full variable domain is: DAGVTQSPTHLIKTRGQQVTLRCSPKSGHDTVSWYQQALGQGPQFIFQYYEEEERQRGNFPDRFSGHQFPNYSSELNVNALLLGDSALYLCASSPGGEDEQYFGPGTRLTVT.